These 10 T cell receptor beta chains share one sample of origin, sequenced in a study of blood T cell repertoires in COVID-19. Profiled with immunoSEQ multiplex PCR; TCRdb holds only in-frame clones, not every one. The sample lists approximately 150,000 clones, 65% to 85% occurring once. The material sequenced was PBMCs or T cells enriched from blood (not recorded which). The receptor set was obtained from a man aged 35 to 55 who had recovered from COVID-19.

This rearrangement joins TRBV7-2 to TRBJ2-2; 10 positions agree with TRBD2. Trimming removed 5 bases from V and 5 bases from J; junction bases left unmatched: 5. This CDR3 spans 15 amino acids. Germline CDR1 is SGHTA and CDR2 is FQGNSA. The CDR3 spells CASSPRTSGTGELFF. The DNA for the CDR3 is TGTGCCAGCAGCCCACGGACTAGCGGTACCGGGGAGCTGTTTTTT.

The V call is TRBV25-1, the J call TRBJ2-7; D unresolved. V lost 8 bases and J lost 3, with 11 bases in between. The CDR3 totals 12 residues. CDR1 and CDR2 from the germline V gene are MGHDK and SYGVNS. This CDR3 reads CASRVRDYEQYV. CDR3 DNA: TGTGCCAGCCGGGTAAGAGACTACGAGCAGTACGTC.

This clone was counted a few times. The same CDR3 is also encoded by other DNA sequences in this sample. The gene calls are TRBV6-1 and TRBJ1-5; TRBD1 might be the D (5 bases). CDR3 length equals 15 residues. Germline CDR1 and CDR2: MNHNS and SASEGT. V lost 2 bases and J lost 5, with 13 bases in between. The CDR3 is CASSEIGQGYQPQHF. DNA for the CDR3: TGTGCCAGCAGTGAAATCGGGCAGGGTTATCAGCCCCAGCATTTT.

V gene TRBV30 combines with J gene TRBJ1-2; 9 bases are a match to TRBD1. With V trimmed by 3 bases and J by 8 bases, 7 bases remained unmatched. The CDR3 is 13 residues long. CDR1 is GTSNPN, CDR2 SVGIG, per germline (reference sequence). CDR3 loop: CAWRGQGISGYTF. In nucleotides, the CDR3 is TGTGCCTGGAGGGGACAGGGTATAAGCGGCTACACCTTC. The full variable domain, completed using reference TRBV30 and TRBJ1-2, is SQTIHQWPATLVQPVGSPLSLECTVEGTSNPNLYWYRQAAGRGLQLLFYSVGIGQISSEVPQNLSASRPQDRQFILSSKKLLLSDSGFYLCAWRGQGISGYTFGSGTRLTVV.

The CDR3 coding sequence is TGTGCCAGCAGAGTGGGGACAGGGGGCAATCAGCCCCAGCATTTT. Amino acid sequence: CASRVGTGGNQPQHF. The chain recombines TRBV6-5 with TRBJ1-5, with 10 bases matching TRBD1. V lost 6 bases to trimming and J lost 2 bases; unmatched junction nucleotides: 4. The CDR3 spans 15 residues. Per the germline V gene, CDR1 is MNHEY and CDR2 is SVGAGI.

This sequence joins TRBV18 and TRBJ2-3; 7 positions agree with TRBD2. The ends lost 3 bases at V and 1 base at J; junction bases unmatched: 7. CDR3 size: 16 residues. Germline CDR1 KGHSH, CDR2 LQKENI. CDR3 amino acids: CASSPLRGRGTDTQYF. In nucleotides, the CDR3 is TGTGCCAGCTCACCCTTGCGGGGGAGAGGCACAGATACGCAGTATTTT.

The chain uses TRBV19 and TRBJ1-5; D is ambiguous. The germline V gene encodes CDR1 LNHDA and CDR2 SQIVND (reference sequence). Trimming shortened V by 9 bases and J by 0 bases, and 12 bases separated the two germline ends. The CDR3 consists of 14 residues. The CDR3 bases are TGTGCCAGCGAAGGACTGCTTAGCAATCAGCCCCAGCATTTT. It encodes CASEGLLSNQPQHF.

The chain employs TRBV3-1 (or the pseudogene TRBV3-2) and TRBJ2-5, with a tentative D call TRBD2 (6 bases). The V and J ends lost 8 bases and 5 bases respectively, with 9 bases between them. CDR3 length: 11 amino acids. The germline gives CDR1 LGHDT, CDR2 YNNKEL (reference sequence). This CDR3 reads CASYGGETQYF. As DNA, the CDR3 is TGTGCCAGCTACGGGGGTGAGACCCAGTACTTC.

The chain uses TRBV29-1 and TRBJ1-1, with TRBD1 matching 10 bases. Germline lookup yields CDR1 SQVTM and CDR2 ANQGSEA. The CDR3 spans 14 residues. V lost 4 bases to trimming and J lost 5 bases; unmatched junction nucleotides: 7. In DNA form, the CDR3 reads TGCAGCGTTGTCGGACAGGGGGGAAGGACTGAAGCTTTCTTT. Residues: CSVVGQGGRTEAFF.

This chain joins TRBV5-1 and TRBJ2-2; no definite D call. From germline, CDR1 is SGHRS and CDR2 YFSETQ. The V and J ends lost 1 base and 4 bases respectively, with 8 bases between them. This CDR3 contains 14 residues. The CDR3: CASSLLSSTGELFF. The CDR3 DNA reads TGCGCCAGCAGCTTGTTATCTTCCACCGGGGAGCTGTTTTTT. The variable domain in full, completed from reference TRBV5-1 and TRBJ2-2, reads KAGVTQTPRYLIKTRGQQVTLSCSPISGHRSVSWYQQTPGQGLQFLFEYFSETQRNKGNFPGRFSGRQFSNSRSEMNVSTLELGDSALYLCASSLLSSTGELFFGEGSRLTVL.